This is a list of T cell receptor beta chains from one sample in a study of T cell changes during pregnancy in multiple sclerosis. Some clones are missing from TCRdb's copy, which holds only in-frame ones; the method was immunoSEQ multiplex PCR. The repertoire holds about 18,000 clones, with more than 70% as singletons. Sequencing used CD4+ T cells from peripheral blood mononuclear cells, obtained in the first trimester of pregnancy. The receptors shown here come from a female donor in good health, enrolled as a control in a pregnancy study. CDR3s include the opening cysteine and the closing phenylalanine or tryptophan. A D gene is named only where the DNA matches it firmly. Size is omitted from some rows. Given values are once, few, many or a class for expanded clones.

NA	NA	TRBV27	TRBJ1-1	CASIGRLSNTEAFF	TGTGCCAGCATTGGCCGACTGAGTAACACTGAAGCTTTCTTT
NA	TRBD2	TRBV10-3	TRBJ2-3	CAISRGLASPDTQYF	TGTGCCATCTCGCGGGGACTAGCGTCGCCAGATACGCAGTATTTT
NA	NA	TRBV10-1	TRBJ1-1	CASSPGNLNTEAFF	TGCGCCAGCAGCCCAGGAAATTTGAACACTGAAGCTTTCTTT
NA	TRBD1	TRBV6-6	TRBJ1-6	CASSYGTGDDSPLHF	TGTGCCAGCAGTTACGGGACAGGAGATGATTCACCCCTCCACTTT
NA	TRBD1	TRBV7-8	TRBJ2-7	CASSPRQGSYEQYF	TGTGCCAGCAGCCCGCGACAGGGGTCCTACGAGCAGTACTTC
NA	NA	TRBV7-8	TRBJ1-1	CASSLELVMDTEAFF	TGTGCCAGCAGCTTAGAGCTGGTGATGGACACTGAAGCTTTCTTT
NA	TRBD2	TRBV7-9	TRBJ2-1	CASSLGLAGGNEQFF	TGTGCCAGCAGCTTAGGGCTAGCGGGGGGCAATGAGCAGTTCTTC
NA	TRBD1	TRBV5-4	TRBJ2-2	CASRRAGTASLGELFF	TGTGCCAGCAGGCGGGCCGGGACAGCATCTCTCGGGGAGCTGTTTTTT
few	TRBD2	TRBV4-2	TRBJ2-5	CASSLETSLAGGETQYF	TGTGCCAGCAGCCTAGAGACCTCTCTAGCGGGAGGGGAGACCCAGTACTTC
NA	TRBD1	TRBV30	TRBJ1-6	CAWRGQGSPLHF	TGTGCCTGGAGAGGACAGGGATCACCCCTCCACTTT
NA	TRBD2	TRBV5-6	TRBJ2-7	CASRQASGSREQYF	TGTGCCAGCAGGCAGGCTAGCGGGAGTCGAGAGCAGTACTTC
NA	NA	TRBV6-6	TRBJ1-2	CASSYVGGGYTF	TGTGCCAGCAGTTACGTCGGGGGTGGCTACACCTTC
NA	TRBD2	TRBV19	TRBJ2-4	CASSITSGNKNIQYF	TGTGCCAGTAGTATTACTAGCGGGAATAAAAACATTCAGTACTTC
NA	TRBD1	TRBV6-6	TRBJ1-4	CASSYFRQGRNEKLFF	TGTGCCAGCAGTTACTTCCGACAGGGTAGAAACGAAAAACTGTTTTTT
NA	NA	TRBV15	TRBJ1-1	CATSRDRGPTEAFF	TGTGCCACCAGCAGAGACAGGGGACCCACTGAAGCTTTCTTT
NA	NA	TRBV5-6	TRBJ1-3	CASSQANTIYF	TGTGCCAGCAGCCAAGCAAACACCATATATTTT
NA	NA	TRBV4-3	TRBJ2-3	CASSALGSLGDTQYF	TGCGCCAGCAGCGCACTAGGGTCCCTGGGGGATACGCAGTATTTT
NA	TRBD1	TRBV4-1	TRBJ2-7	CASSQDSGQGYEQYF	TGCGCCAGCAGCCAAGACTCGGGACAGGGCTACGAGCAGTACTTC
NA	NA	TRBV19	TRBJ1-4	CASRNDGSNEKLFF	TGTGCCAGTAGAAACGACGGGTCTAATGAAAAACTGTTTTTT
NA	TRBD1	TRBV4-1	TRBJ2-3	CASSRPPGQGNTDTQYF	TGCGCCAGCAGCCGGCCCCCCGGACAGGGAAACACAGATACGCAGTATTTT
NA	TRBD1	TRBV18	TRBJ1-2	CASSPSTGQGYGYTF	TGTGCCAGCTCACCCTCCACCGGACAGGGCTACGGCTACACCTTC
NA	NA	TRBV2	TRBJ2-7	CASSYRLLLEQYF	TGTGCCAGCAGTTACAGGTTGCTCCTCGAGCAGTACTTC
few	NA	TRBV7-8	TRBJ2-7	CASSWDFSSYEQYF	TGTGCCAGCAGCTGGGACTTTAGCTCCTACGAGCAGTACTTC
NA	NA	TRBV2	TRBJ1-1	CASSEAVMNTEAFF	TGTGCCAGCAGTGAGGCAGTCATGAACACTGAAGCTTTCTTT
once	NA	TRBV27	TRBJ1-3	CASSPTGSPSGNTIYF	TGTGCCAGCAGCCCTACAGGGTCCCCCTCTGGAAACACCATATATTTT
NA	NA	TRBV7-2	TRBJ1-1	CASSLARESTEAFF	TGTGCCAGCAGCTTAGCCAGGGAATCCACTGAAGCTTTCTTT
NA	NA	TRBV29-1	TRBJ1-2	CSVEPRRGDNYGYTF	TGCAGCGTTGAACCCAGGCGGGGGGATAACTATGGCTACACCTTC
NA	TRBD2	TRBV5-1	TRBJ2-7	CASSFGLAGWYEQYF	TGCGCCAGCAGCTTTGGGCTAGCGGGTTGGTACGAGCAGTACTTC
NA	TRBD1	TRBV6-5	TRBJ2-7	CASSYSTGGYEQYF	TGTGCCAGCAGTTACTCCACAGGGGGCTACGAGCAGTACTTC